This T cell receptor beta chain was captured in a study of T cells in localized non-small cell lung cancer. Regarding the study as a whole: Turning up in adjacent lung were a median around 50 of the top 100 tumor clones. Of the tissues analyzed, uninvolved adjacent lung showed maximal T cell clonality, greater than tumor. One tumor region alone was sequenced, and heterogeneity therefore remains possible.

Data came from immunoSEQ multiplex PCR; TCRdb stores just in-frame clones and leaves some out. This sample has under 40,000 clones, with 75% to 90% found just once. On this clone: Its cognate antigen is unknown.

V lost 0 bases and J lost 5, with 13 bases in between. CDR3 length: 15 amino acids. Per germline, CDR1 ENHRY and CDR2 SYGVKD. The chain recombines TRBV10-3 with TRBJ1-2; no firm D call. This TCR came from a man aged 35-69 years with stage III lung adenocarcinoma. The specimen was peripheral blood mononuclear cells, collected before any cancer treatment. This CDR3 reads CAISESSDGKYGYTF. CDR3 DNA: TGTGCCATCAGTGAGTCGAGCGATGGGAAGTATGGCTACACCTTC.